This TCR beta chain emerged from a study of T-cell reconstitution after alpha-beta-depleted transplantation in children (dated by TCRdb to the mid-2010s). A note on the overall study: T-cell immune reconstitution after TCRalphabeta/CD19-depleted allogeneic hematopoietic cell transplantation in children was quantitatively tracked in the study by means of TCR repertoire profiling.

The receptor library was made with PCR. The run used an Illumina HiSeq 2500. Molecular barcoding was employed in the preparation of TCR libraries, with unique molecular identifiers being used to normalize TCRbeta repertoire quantification. TCRdb ran its own pipeline on the public reads, namely fastp trimming at Q25 and MiXCR clone calling, and kept in-frame beta chains. Under each unique CDR3 protein, matching rows form one entry showing the most common genes and DNA. The table for this sample lists approximately 400,000 distinct CDR3 sequences; about a tenth of them were counted only once. The top ten hold about 5% of the sample. This clonotype was recorded many times. The antigen it binds to is not known. Per-base quality was not reported, and no clone a single base away is much larger than it. The germline V gene yields SQVTM for CDR1 and ANQGSEA for CDR2. For this chain, trimming is 7 bases at the V end and 1 base at the J end, and the number of junction bases without a gene match is 10. The CDR3 measures 15 amino acids from cysteine to phenylalanine. Only CDR3 DNA is held: 45 bases, read in frame from base 1.

Here the chain combines TRBV29-1 and TRBJ2-7, and TRBD2 aligns with 10 junction nucleotides. The sample was PBMCs from the stem cell graft donor, taken from the stem cell graft. The origin of this receptor is a human donor who donated a stem cell graft to a child with acute myeloid leukemia. The bases read TGCAGCGCTCAACCTACTAGCGGGGAGTCCTACGAGCAGTACTTC. It translates to CSAQPTSGESYEQYF.